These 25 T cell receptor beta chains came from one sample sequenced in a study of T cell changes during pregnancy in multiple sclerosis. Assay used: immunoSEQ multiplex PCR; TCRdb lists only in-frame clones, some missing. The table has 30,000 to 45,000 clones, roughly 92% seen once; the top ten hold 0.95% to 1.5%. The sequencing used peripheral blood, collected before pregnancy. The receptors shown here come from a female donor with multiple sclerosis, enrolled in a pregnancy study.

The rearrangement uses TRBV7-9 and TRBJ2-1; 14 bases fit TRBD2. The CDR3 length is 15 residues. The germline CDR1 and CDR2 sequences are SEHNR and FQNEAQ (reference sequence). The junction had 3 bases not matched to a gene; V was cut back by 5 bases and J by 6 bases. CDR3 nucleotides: TGTGCCAGCAGCACTGGGACTAGCGGGAGCAATGAGCAGTTCTTC. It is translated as CASSTGTSGSNEQFF.

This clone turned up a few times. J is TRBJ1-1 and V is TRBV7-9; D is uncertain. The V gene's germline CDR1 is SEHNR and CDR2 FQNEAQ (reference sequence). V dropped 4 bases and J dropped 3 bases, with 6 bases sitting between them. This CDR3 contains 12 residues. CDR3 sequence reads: CASSYIHTEAFF. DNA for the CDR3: TGTGCCAGCAGCTACATACACACTGAAGCTTTCTTT.

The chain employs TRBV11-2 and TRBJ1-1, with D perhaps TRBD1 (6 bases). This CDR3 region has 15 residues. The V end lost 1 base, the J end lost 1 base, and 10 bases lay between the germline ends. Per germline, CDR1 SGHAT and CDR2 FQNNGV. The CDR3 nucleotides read TGTGCCAGCAGCTTAGCTGTCAGGGGGAACACTGAAGCTTTCTTT. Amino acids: CASSLAVRGNTEAFF.

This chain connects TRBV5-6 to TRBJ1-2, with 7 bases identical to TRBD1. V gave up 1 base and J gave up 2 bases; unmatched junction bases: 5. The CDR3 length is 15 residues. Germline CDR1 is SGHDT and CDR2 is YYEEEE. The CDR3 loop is CASSLRGPANYGYTF. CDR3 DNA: TGTGCCAGCAGCTTGAGGGGGCCGGCAAACTATGGCTACACCTTC.

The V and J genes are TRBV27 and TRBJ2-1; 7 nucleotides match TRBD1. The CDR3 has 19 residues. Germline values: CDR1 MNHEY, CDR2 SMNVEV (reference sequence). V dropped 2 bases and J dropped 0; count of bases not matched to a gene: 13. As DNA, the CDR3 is TGTGCCAGCAGTTTAATGGGGATTGGGACAGACAGCTCCTACAATGAGCAGTTCTTC. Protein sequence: CASSLMGIGTDSSYNEQFF.

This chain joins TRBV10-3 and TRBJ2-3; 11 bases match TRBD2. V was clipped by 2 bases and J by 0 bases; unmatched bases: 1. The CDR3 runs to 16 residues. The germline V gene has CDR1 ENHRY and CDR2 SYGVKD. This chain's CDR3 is CAISEGLAGSTDTQYF. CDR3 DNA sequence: TGTGCCATCAGTGAGGGACTAGCGGGTAGCACAGATACGCAGTATTTT.

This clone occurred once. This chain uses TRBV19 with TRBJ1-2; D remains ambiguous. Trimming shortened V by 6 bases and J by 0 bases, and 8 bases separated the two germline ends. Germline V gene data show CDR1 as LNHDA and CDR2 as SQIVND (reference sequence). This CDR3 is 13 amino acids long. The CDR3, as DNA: TGTGCCAGTAGCACCGGGGCTAACTATGGCTACACCTTC. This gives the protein CASSTGANYGYTF. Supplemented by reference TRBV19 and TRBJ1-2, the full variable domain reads DGGITQSPKYLFRKEGQNVTLSCEQNLNHDAMYWYRQDPGQGLRLIYYSQIVNDFQKGDIAEGYSVSREKKESFPLTVTSAQKNPTAFYLCASSTGANYGYTFGSGTRLTVV.

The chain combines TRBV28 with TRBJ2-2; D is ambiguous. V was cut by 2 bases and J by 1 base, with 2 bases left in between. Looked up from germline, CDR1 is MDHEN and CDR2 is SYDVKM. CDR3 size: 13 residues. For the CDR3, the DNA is TGTGCCAGCAGTTTACTGAACACCGGGGAGCTGTTTTTT. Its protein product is CASSLLNTGELFF.

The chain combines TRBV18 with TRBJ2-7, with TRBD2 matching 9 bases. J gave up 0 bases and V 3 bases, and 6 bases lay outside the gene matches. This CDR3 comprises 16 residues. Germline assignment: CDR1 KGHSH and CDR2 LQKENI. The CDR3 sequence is CASSPYSGGVSYEQYF. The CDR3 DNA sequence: TGTGCCAGCTCACCCTATAGCGGGGGCGTCTCCTACGAGCAGTACTTC.

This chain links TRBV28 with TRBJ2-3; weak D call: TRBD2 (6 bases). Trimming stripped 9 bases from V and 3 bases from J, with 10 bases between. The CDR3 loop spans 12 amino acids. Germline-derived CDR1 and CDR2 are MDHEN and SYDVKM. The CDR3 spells CASNGRTDTQYF. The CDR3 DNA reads TGTGCCAGTAACGGGAGAACAGATACGCAGTATTTT.

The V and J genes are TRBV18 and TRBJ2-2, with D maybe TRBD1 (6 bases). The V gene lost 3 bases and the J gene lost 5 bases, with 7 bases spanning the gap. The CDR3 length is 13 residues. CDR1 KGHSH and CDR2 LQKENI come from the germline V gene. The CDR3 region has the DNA TGTGCCAGCTCACCCACAGGGACCGGGGAGCTGTTTTTT. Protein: CASSPTGTGELFF.

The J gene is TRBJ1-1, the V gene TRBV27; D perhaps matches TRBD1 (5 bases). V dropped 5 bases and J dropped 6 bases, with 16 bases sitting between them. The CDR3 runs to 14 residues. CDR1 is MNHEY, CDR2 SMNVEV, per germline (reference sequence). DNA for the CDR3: TGTGCCAGCAGTCCCGGGGGGTATATCGCTGAAGCTTTCTTT. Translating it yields CASSPGGYIAEAFF.

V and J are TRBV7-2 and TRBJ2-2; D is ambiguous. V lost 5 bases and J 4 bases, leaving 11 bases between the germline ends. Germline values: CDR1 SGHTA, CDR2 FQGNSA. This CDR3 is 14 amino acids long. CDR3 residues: CASSPSPVTGELFF. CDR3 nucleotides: TGTGCCAGCAGCCCTAGTCCGGTCACCGGGGAGCTGTTTTTT.

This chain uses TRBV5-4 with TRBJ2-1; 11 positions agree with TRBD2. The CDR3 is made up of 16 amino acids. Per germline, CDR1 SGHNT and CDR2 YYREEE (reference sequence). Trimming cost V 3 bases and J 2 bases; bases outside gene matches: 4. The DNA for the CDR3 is TGTGCCAGCAGCTCCTTAGCGGGGGGGGCCTACAATGAGCAGTTCTTC. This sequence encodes CASSSLAGGAYNEQFF.

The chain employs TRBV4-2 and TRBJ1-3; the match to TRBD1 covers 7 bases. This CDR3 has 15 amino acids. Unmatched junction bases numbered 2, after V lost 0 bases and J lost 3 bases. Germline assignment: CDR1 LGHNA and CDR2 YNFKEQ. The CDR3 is CASSQEGTDGNTIYF. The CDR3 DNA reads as TGTGCCAGCAGCCAAGAAGGGACAGATGGAAACACCATATATTTT.

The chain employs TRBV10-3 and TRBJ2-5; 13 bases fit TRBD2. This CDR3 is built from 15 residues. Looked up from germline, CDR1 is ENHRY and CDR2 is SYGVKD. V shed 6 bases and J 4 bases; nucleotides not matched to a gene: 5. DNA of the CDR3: TGTGCCATCAGCCCCGGGACTAGCGGGACAGAGACCCAGTACTTC. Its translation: CAISPGTSGTETQYF.

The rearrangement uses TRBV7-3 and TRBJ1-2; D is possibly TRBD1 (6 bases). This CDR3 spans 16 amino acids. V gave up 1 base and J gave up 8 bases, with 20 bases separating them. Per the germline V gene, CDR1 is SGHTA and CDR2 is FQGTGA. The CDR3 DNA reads TGTGCCAGCAGCTTAAGGGCAGGGGAACTTGTGGGGGGCTACACCTTC. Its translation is CASSLRAGELVGGYTF.

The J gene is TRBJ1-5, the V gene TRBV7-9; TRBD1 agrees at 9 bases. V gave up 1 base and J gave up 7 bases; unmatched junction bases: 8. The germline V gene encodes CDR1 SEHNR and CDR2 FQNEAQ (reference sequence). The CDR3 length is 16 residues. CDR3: CASSLELGTGRQPQHF. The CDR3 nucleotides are TGTGCCAGCAGCTTAGAGCTAGGGACAGGGCGCCAGCCCCAGCATTTT.

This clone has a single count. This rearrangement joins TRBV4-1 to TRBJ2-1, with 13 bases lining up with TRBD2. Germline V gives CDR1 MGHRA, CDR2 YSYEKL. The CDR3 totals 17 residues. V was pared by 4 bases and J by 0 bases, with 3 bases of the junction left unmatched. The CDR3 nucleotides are TGCGCCAGCAGCCCGGGACTAGCGGGATTCTCCTACAATGAGCAGTTCTTC. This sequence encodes CASSPGLAGFSYNEQFF.

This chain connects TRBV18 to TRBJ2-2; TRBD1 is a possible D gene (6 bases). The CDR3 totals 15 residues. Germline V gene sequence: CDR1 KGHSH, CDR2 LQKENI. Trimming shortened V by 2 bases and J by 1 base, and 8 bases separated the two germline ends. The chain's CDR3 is CASSPNRVNTGELFF. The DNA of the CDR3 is TGTGCCAGCTCACCAAACAGGGTGAACACCGGGGAGCTGTTTTTT.

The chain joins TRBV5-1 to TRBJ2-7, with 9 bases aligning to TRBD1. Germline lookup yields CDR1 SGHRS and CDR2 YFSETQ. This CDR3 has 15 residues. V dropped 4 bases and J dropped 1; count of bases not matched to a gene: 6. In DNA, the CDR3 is TGCGCCAGCAGCACGGGACAGGGTGTTTCCTACGAGCAGTACTTC. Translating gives CASSTGQGVSYEQYF.

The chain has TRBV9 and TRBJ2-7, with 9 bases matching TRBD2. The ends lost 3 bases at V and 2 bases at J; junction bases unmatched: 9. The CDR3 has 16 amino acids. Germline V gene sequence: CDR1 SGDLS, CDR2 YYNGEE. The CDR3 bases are TGTGCCAGCAGCGCCCGAGACGGGACTAGCACCTACGAGCAGTACTTC. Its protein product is CASSARDGTSTYEQYF.

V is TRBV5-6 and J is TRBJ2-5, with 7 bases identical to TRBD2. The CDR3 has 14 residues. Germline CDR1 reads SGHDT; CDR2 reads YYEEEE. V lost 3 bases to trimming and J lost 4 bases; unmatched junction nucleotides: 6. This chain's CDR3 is CASSSAGPAETQYF. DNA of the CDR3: TGTGCCAGCAGCTCAGCGGGGCCCGCAGAGACCCAGTACTTC.

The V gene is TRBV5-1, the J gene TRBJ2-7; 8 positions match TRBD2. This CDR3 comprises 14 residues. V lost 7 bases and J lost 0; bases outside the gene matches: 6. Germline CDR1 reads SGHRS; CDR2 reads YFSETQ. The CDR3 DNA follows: TGCGCCAGCGCCCCTAGCGGGTACTCCTACGAGCAGTACTTC. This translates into CASAPSGYSYEQYF. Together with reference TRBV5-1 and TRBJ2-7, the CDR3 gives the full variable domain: KAGVTQTPRYLIKTRGQQVTLSCSPISGHRSVSWYQQTPGQGLQFLFEYFSETQRNKGNFPGRFSGRQFSNSRSEMNVSTLELGDSALYLCASAPSGYSYEQYFGPGTRLTVT.

The CDR3 nucleotides are TGTGCCAGCAGCTTAGTACTAGGAATTAGGAAGAGACTGAACACTGAAGCTTTCTTT. Its protein is CASSLVLGIRKRLNTEAFF. This rearrangement joins TRBV13 to TRBJ1-1; no firm D call. Germline-derived CDR1 and CDR2 are PRHDT and FYEKMQ (reference sequence). Trimming removed 1 base at V and 0 bases at J, with 21 bases between. The CDR3 is 19 amino acids.